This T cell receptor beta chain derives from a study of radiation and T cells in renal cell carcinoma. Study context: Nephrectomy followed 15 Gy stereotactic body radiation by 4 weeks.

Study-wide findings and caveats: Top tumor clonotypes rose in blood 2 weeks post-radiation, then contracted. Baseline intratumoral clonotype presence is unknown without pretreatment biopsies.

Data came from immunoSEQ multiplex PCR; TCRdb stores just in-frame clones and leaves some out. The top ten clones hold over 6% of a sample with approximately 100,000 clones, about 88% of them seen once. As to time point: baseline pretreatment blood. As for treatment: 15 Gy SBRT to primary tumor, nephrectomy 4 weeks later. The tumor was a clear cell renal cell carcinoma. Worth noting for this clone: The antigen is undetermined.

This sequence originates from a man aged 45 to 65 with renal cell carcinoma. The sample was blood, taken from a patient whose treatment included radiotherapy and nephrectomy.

CDR3 protein: CASTPLGGGTQETQYF. CDR3 DNA: TGTGCCAGCACCCCACTGGGCGGGGGAACCCAAGAGACCCAGTACTTC. V usage is TRBV7-9 and J usage is TRBJ2-5; 7 bases align to TRBD2. The CDR3 has 16 residues. Per the germline V gene, CDR1 is SEHNR and CDR2 is FQNEAQ (reference sequence). V shed 7 bases and J 1 base; nucleotides not matched to a gene: 12.